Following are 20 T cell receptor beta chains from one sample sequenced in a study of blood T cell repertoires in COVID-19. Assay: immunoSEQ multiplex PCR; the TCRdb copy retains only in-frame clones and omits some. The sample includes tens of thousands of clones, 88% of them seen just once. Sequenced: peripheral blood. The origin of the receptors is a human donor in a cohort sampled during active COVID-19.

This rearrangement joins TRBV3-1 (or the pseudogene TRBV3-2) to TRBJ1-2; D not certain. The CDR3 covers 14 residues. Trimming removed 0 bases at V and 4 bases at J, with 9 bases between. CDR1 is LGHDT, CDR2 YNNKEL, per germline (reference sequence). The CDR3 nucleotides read TGTGCCAGCAGCCAAGAAGCAACTACCTATGGCTACACCTTC. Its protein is CASSQEATTYGYTF.

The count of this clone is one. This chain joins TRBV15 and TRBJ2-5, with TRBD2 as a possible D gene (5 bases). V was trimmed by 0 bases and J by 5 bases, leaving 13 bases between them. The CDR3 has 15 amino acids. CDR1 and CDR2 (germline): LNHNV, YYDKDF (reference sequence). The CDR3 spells CATSRDRERLETQYF. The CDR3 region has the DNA TGTGCCACCAGCAGAGATCGGGAAAGATTGGAGACCCAGTACTTC.

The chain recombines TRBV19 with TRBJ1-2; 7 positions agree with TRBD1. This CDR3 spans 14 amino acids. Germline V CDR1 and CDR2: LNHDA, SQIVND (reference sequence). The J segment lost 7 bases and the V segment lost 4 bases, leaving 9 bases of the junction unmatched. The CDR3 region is CASSTNDRAGGYTF. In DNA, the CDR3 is TGTGCCAGTAGTACAAATGACAGGGCGGGTGGCTACACCTTC.

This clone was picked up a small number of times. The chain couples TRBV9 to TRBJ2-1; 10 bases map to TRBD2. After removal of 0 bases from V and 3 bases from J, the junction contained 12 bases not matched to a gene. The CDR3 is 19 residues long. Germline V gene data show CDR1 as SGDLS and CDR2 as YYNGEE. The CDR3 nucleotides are TGTGCCAGCAGCGTAGGGACTAGCGGCCGCCGGCTGGGCTACAATGAGCAGTTCTTC. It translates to CASSVGTSGRRLGYNEQFF.

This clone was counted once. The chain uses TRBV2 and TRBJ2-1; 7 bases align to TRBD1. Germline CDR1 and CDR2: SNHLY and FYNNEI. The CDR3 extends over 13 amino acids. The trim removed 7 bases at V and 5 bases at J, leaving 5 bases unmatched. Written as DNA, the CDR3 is TGTGCCAGCATGAGGGGGCTAAACAATGAGCAGTTCTTC. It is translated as CASMRGLNNEQFF.

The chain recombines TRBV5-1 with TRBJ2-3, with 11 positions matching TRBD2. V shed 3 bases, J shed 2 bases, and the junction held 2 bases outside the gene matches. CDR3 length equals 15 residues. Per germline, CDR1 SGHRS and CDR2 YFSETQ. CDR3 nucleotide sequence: TGCGCCAGCAGCTCGACTAGCGGGGTCACAGATACGCAGTATTTT. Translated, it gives CASSSTSGVTDTQYF. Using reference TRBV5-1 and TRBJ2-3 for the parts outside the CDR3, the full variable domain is KAGVTQTPRYLIKTRGQQVTLSCSPISGHRSVSWYQQTPGQGLQFLFEYFSETQRNKGNFPGRFSGRQFSNSRSEMNVSTLELGDSALYLCASSSTSGVTDTQYFGPGTRLTVL.

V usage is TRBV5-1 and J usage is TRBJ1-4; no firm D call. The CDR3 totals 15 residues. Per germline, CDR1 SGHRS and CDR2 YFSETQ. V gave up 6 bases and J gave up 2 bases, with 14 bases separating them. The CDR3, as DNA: TGCGCCAGCATCCCCTTCGGGAGTACTAATGAAAAACTGTTTTTT. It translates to CASIPFGSTNEKLFF.

CDR3 protein: CASSVRGFTDTQYF. The CDR3 region has the DNA TGTGCCAGCAGCGTCCGAGGGTTCACAGATACGCAGTATTTT. The rearrangement uses TRBV9 and TRBJ2-3; D is possibly TRBD2 (5 bases). Germline V gene sequence: CDR1 SGDLS, CDR2 YYNGEE. The CDR3 totals 14 residues. V dropped 2 bases and J dropped 2 bases, with 9 bases sitting between them.

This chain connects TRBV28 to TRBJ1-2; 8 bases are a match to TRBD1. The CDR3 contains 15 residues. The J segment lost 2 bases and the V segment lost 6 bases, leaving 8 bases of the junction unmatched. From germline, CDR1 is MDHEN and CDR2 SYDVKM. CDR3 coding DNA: TGTGCCAGCAGGTACCGGGACAGGCTAAACTATGGCTACACCTTC. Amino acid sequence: CASRYRDRLNYGYTF.

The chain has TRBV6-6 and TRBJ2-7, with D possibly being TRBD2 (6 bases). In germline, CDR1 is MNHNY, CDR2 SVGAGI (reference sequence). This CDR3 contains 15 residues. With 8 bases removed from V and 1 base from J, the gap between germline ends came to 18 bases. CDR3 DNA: TGTGCCAGCTTCTCCGGGGGAGTACTTTCCTACGAGCAGTACTTC. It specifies CASFSGGVLSYEQYF.

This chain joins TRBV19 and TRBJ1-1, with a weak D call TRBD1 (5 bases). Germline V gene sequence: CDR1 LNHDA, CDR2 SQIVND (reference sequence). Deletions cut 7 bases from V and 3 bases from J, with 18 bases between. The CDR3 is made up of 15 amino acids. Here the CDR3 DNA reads TGTGCCAGTACCCTATCCCAGGGTTTTGACACTGAAGCTTTCTTT. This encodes CASTLSQGFDTEAFF. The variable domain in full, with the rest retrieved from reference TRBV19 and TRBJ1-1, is DGGITQSPKYLFRKEGQNVTLSCEQNLNHDAMYWYRQDPGQGLRLIYYSQIVNDFQKGDIAEGYSVSREKKESFPLTVTSAQKNPTAFYLCASTLSQGFDTEAFFGQGTRLTVV.

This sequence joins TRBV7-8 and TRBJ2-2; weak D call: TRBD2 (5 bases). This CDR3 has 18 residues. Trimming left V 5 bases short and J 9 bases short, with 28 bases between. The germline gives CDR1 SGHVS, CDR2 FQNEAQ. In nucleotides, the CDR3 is TGTGCCAGCAGCCGTCGACCCACACTGGACTGGATTAACCGGGAGCTGTTTTTT. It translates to CASSRRPTLDWINRELFF.

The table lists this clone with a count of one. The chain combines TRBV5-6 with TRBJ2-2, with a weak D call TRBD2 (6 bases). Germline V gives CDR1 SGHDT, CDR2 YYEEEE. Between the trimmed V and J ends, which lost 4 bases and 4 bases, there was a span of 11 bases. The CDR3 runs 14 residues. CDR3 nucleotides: TGTGCCAGCAGCAGTGGACTATCCACCGGGGAGCTGTTTTTT. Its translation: CASSSGLSTGELFF.

CDR3 in amino acids: CASTRTHTGELFF. CDR3 nucleotides: TGTGCCAGCACCAGGACACACACCGGGGAGCTGTTTTTT. The chain recombines TRBV9 with TRBJ2-2; weak D call: TRBD1 (5 bases). CDR1 is SGDLS and CDR2 is YYNGEE in the germline V gene. This CDR3 region has 13 residues. V was clipped by 6 bases and J by 3 bases, with 9 bases between them.

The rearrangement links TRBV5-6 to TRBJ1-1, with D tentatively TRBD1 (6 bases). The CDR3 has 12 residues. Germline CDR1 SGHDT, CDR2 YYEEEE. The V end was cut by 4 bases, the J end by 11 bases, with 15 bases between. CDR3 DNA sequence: TGTGCCAGCAGCATAACAGGGCTCCGTGCTTTCTTT. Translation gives CASSITGLRAFF.

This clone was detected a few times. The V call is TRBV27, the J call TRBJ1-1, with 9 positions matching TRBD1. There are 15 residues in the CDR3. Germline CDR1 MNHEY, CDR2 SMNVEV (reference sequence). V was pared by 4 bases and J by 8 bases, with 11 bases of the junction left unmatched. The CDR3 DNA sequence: TGTGCCAGCAGTTCTCCCAGGACAGGGGAGCCAGAAGCTTTCTTT. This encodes CASSSPRTGEPEAFF.

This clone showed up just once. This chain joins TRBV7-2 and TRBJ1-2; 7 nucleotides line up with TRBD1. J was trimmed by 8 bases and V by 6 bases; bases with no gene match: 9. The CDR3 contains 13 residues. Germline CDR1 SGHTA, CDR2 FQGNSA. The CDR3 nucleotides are TGTGCCAGCAGTCCGACAGGGTCTTACGGCTACACCTTC. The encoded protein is CASSPTGSYGYTF.

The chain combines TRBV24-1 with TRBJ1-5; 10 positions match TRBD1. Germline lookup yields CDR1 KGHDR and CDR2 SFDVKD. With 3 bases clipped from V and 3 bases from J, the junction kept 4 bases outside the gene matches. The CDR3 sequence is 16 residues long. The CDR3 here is CATSDGGQGFNQPQHF. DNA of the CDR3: TGTGCCACCAGTGATGGGGGACAGGGGTTCAATCAGCCCCAGCATTTT.

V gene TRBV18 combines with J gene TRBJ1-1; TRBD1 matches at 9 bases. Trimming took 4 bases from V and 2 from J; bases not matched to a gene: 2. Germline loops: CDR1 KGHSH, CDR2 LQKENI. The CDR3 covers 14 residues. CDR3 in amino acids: CASSRDRENTEAFF. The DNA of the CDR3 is TGTGCCAGCTCACGGGACAGGGAAAACACTGAAGCTTTCTTT.

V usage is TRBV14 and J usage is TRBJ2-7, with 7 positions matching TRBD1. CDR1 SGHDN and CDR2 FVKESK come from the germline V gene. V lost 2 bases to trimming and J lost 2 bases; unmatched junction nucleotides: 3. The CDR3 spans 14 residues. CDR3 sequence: CASSQRTGTYEQYF. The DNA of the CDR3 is TGTGCCAGCAGCCAAAGGACAGGCACCTACGAGCAGTACTTC. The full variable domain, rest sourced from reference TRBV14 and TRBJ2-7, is EAGVTQFPSHSVIEKGQTVTLRCDPISGHDNLYWYRRVMGKEIKFLLHFVKESKQDESGMPNNRFLAERTGGTYSTLKVQPAELEDSGVYFCASSQRTGTYEQYFGPGTRLTVT.